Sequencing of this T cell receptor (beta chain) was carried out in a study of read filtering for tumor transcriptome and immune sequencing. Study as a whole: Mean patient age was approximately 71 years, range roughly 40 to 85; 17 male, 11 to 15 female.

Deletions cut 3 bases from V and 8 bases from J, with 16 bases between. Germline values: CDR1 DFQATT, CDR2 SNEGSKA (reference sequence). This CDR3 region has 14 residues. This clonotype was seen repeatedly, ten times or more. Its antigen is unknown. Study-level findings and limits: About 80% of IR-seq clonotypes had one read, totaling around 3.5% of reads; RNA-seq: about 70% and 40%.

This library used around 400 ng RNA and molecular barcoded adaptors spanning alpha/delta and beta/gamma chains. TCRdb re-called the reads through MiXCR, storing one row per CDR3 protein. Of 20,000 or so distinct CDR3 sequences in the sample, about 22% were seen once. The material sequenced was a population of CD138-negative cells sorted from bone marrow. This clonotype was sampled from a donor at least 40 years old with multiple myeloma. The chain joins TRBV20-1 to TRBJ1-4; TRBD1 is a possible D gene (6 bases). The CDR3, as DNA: TGCAGTGCTAGGAACCCCCGGGACAACGAAAAACTGTTTTTT. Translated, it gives CSARNPRDNEKLFF.